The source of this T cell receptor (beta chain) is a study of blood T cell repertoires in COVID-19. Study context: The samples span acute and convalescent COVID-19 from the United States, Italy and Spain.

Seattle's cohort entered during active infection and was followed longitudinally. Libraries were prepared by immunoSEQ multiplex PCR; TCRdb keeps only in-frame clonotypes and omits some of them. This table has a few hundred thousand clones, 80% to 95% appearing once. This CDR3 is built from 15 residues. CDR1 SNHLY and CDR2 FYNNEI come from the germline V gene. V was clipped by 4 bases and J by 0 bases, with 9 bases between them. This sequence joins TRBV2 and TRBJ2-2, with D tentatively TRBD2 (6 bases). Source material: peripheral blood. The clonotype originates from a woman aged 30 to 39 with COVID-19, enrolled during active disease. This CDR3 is CASSGTIPNTGELFF. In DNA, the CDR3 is TGTGCCAGCAGTGGGACTATCCCGAACACCGGGGAGCTGTTTTTT.